These T cell receptor beta chains were read from a single sample in a study of TIL therapy for anti-PD-1-resistant metastatic lung cancer. Using immunoSEQ multiplex PCR, the repertoire was profiled, and TCRdb retains in-frame clones only, with some absent. Of approximately 10,000 clones listed, 80% are singletons. Specimen: blood, collected at baseline. These receptors came from a person aged 25 to 80 with non-small cell lung cancer. The CDR3 runs from the conserved cysteine through the conserved F or W. A D gene is named only where the DNA matches it firmly. The size entry is marked missing in some rows and otherwise reads once, few, many or a size class.

D	V	size	J	CDR3	DNA
TRBD1	TRBV28	-	TRBJ2-1	CASSATGTAKDNEQFF	TGTGCCAGCAGTGCCACCGGGACAGCCAAAGACAATGAGCAGTTCTTC
-	TRBV5-1	-	TRBJ2-1	CASSLYSEYNEQFF	TGCGCCAGCAGCTTGTATTCGGAATACAATGAGCAGTTCTTC
TRBD1	TRBV6-1	-	TRBJ2-7	CASRGQASSYEQYF	TGTGCCAGCAGGGGACAGGCCAGCTCCTACGAGCAGTACTTC
-	TRBV30	-	TRBJ1-6	CAWSVRSGNSPLHF	TGTGCCTGGAGTGTACGATCGGGCAATTCACCCCTCCACTTT
-	TRBV7-2	-	TRBJ2-7	CASSLAIGAPSGQYF	TGTGCCAGCAGCTTAGCGATCGGCGCCCCATCCGGGCAGTACTTC
TRBD2	TRBV6-1	few	TRBJ2-7	CASKNWGTSGAELYF	TGTGCCAGCAAGAATTGGGGGACTAGCGGGGCTGAGCTCTACTTC
-	TRBV30	-	TRBJ1-2	CAWSVNNWGPNYGYTF	TGTGCCTGGAGTGTAAATAATTGGGGGCCCAACTATGGCTACACCTTC
-	TRBV6-5	-	TRBJ1-1	CASSNIDYTEAFF	TGTGCCAGCAGTAATATCGACTACACTGAAGCTTTCTTT
TRBD1	TRBV7-9	-	TRBJ2-7	CASSTQGATSTHEQYF	TGTGCCAGCAGCACCCAGGGGGCCACCTCCACTCACGAGCAGTACTTC
TRBD1	TRBV6-5	-	TRBJ1-4	CASSLGQGGEKLFF	TGTGCCAGCAGTTTGGGACAGGGGGGAGAAAAACTGTTTTTT
-	TRBV9	-	TRBJ2-5	CASSVEGFDQETQYF	TGTGCCAGCAGCGTAGAAGGATTCGACCAAGAGACCCAGTACTTC
TRBD1	TRBV7-6	-	TRBJ2-1	CASRRAQGQTNNEQFF	TGTGCCAGCAGACGCGCCCAGGGACAGACTAACAATGAGCAGTTCTTC
TRBD2	TRBV4-2	-	TRBJ2-3	CASSQERILAGFSSTDTQYF	TGTGCCAGCAGCCAAGAACGGATACTAGCGGGATTCTCTAGCACAGATACGCAGTATTTT
-	TRBV5-1	once	TRBJ2-5	CASMGETQYF	TGCGCCAGCATGGGAGAGACCCAGTACTTC
TRBD1	TRBV11-2	-	TRBJ1-2	CASSAIGQGMGYGYTF	TGTGCCAGCAGCGCCATCGGACAGGGGATGGGCTATGGCTACACCTTC
TRBD1	TRBV6-5	-	TRBJ2-1	CASSFTDRDNEQFF	TGTGCCAGCAGTTTTACCGACAGGGACAATGAGCAGTTCTTC
-	TRBV19	once	TRBJ2-3	CASMGPALTDTQYF	TGTGCCAGTATGGGGCCCGCACTCACAGATACGCAGTATTTT
TRBD2	TRBV5-1	-	TRBJ2-5	CASSLGTSGRAMETQYF	TGCGCCAGCAGCTTGGGGACTAGCGGGAGGGCCATGGAGACCCAGTACTTC
-	TRBV7-2	-	TRBJ1-6	CASSDPGGNSPLHF	TGTGCCAGCAGCGACCCTGGGGGGAATTCACCCCTCCACTTT
-	TRBV5-5	-	TRBJ1-2	CASSVDSYGYTF	TGTGCCAGCAGCGTGGACAGCTATGGCTACACCTTC
-	TRBV19	-	TRBJ2-7	CASSIFGGLYEQYF	TGTGCCAGTAGTATTTTCGGGGGCCTCTACGAGCAGTACTTC